These 29 T cell receptor beta chains share one sample of origin, sequenced in a study of OX40 agonist ivuxolimab in advanced cancers. Produced via immunoSEQ multiplex PCR; TCRdb's table is partial and in-frame only. The top ten clones hold roughly an eighth of a sample with approximately 54,000 clones, approximately 91% of them seen once. Sequencing was performed on CD4+ or CD8+ T cells sorted from blood, taken in a trial of the OX40 agonist ivuxolimab. The receptors here all came from an adult with an advanced solid tumor such as melanoma, head and neck, liver or kidney cancer.

CDR3: CASSPPSGVTNEQFF. For the CDR3, the DNA is TGTGCCAGCTCACCACCTTCGGGGGTTACCAATGAGCAGTTCTTC. The chain uses TRBV18 and TRBJ2-1, with D possibly being TRBD2 (6 bases). The CDR3 sequence is 15 residues long. The germline gives CDR1 KGHSH, CDR2 LQKENI. V lost 0 bases, J lost 6 bases, and 12 bases lay in between.

J is TRBJ2-3 and V is TRBV18, with 14 bases identical to TRBD2. The CDR3 totals 17 residues. V trimming: 4 bases; J trimming: 6 bases; junction bases outside the gene matches: 9. Germline-derived CDR1 and CDR2 are KGHSH and LQKENI. The CDR3 region is CASSLGTSGSWADTQYF. CDR3 DNA sequence: TGTGCCAGCTCACTCGGGACTAGCGGGAGCTGGGCGGATACGCAGTATTTT.

V is TRBV5-6 and J is TRBJ2-5, with 7 bases fitting TRBD2. The CDR3 consists of 14 residues. The ends lost 4 bases at V and 4 bases at J; junction bases unmatched: 7. Germline CDR1 SGHDT, CDR2 YYEEEE. The CDR3 sequence is CASSGGGRGETQYF. The CDR3 DNA follows: TGTGCCAGCAGCGGGGGGGGTAGGGGAGAGACCCAGTACTTC.

The rearrangement links TRBV7-3 to TRBJ1-1; 7 nucleotides agree with TRBD1. Germline loops: CDR1 SGHTA, CDR2 FQGTGA. The CDR3 consists of 13 residues. V lost 4 bases to trimming and J lost 4 bases; unmatched junction nucleotides: 3. Written as DNA, the CDR3 is TGTGCCAGCAGCTCGGGACAGAGCACTGAAGCTTTCTTT. Its translation: CASSSGQSTEAFF.

The rearrangement links TRBV18 to TRBJ1-5; 7 bases map to TRBD1. Germline lookup yields CDR1 KGHSH and CDR2 LQKENI. There are 13 residues in the CDR3. The V segment lost 6 bases and the J segment 7 bases; nucleotides outside the gene matches: 6. CDR3 amino acids: CASSPTGRQPQHF. The CDR3 nucleotides are TGTGCCAGCTCTCCGACAGGGCGGCAGCCCCAGCATTTT. Combining the CDR3 with reference TRBV18 and TRBJ1-5 gives the whole variable domain NAGVMQNPRHLVRRRGQEARLRCSPMKGHSHVYWYRQLPEEGLKFMVYLQKENIIDESGMPKERFSAEFPKEGPSILRIQQVVRGDSAAYFCASSPTGRQPQHFGDGTRLSIL.

V usage is TRBV5-4 and J usage is TRBJ2-7, with TRBD1 matching over 11 bases. Trimming took 4 bases from V and 2 from J; bases not matched to a gene: 2. The germline V gene has CDR1 SGHNT and CDR2 YYREEE (reference sequence). CDR3 size: 14 residues. DNA of the CDR3: TGTGCCAGCAGCGCGGGACAGGGGGCCTACGAGCAGTACTTC. Residues: CASSAGQGAYEQYF.

The rearrangement links TRBV19 to TRBJ1-3; D remains ambiguous. Germline V CDR1 and CDR2: LNHDA, SQIVND (reference sequence). V was pared by 6 bases and J by 2 bases, with 14 bases between. This CDR3 has 15 residues. The CDR3 region is CASSPQMGAGNTIYF. As DNA, the CDR3 is TGTGCCAGTAGCCCCCAAATGGGAGCTGGAAACACCATATATTTT.

This clone was observed once. The chain employs TRBV28 and TRBJ1-5; maybe TRBD1 (5 bases). CDR1 MDHEN and CDR2 SYDVKM come from the germline V gene. The length of the CDR3 is 16 residues. V was clipped by 5 bases and J by 3 bases, with 17 bases between them. CDR3 residues: CASSGFFRALNQPQHF. CDR3 in DNA: TGTGCCAGCAGTGGATTCTTCAGGGCCCTCAATCAGCCCCAGCATTTT. The full variable domain, completed using reference TRBV28 and TRBJ1-5, is DVKVTQSSRYLVKRTGEKVFLECVQDMDHENMFWYRQDPGLGLRLIYFSYDVKMKEKGDIPEGYSVSREKKERFSLILESASTNQTSMYLCASSGFFRALNQPQHFGDGTRLSIL.

J is TRBJ2-2 and V is TRBV5-4; D is ambiguous. Germline V CDR1 and CDR2: SGHNT, YYREEE (reference sequence). Trimming removed 1 base at V and 4 bases at J, with 5 bases between. The CDR3 has 13 residues. The CDR3 loop is CASSLTTTGELFF. The DNA of the CDR3 is TGTGCCAGCAGCTTGACGACCACCGGGGAGCTGTTTTTT.

The chain uses TRBV6-5 and TRBJ2-1, with D maybe TRBD1 (7 bases). There are 16 residues in the CDR3. CDR1 and CDR2 (germline): MNHEY, SVGAGI. Trimming cost V 2 bases and J 7 bases, with 18 bases left between them. CDR3 in DNA: TGTGCCAGCAGTTACCAGAGGACAGGAGGGTGGAATGAGCAGTTCTTC. Protein sequence: CASSYQRTGGWNEQFF.

The rearrangement joins TRBV7-2 to TRBJ1-1, with D unresolved. Germline lookup yields CDR1 SGHTA and CDR2 FQGNSA. This CDR3 has 13 amino acids. V was shortened by 2 bases and J by 0 bases, with 4 bases between the two germline ends. The CDR3 here is CASSLRMNTEAFF. In nucleotides, the CDR3 is TGTGCCAGCAGCTTACGCATGAACACTGAAGCTTTCTTT.

The chain recombines TRBV7-6 with TRBJ2-5; no firm D call. The CDR3 covers 12 residues. The germline V gene has CDR1 SGHVS and CDR2 FNYEAQ. V lost 1 base, J lost 0 bases, and 0 bases lay in between. The CDR3 here is CASSLDQETQYF. The CDR3 bases are TGTGCCAGCAGCTTAGACCAAGAGACCCAGTACTTC.

This chain joins TRBV21-1 and TRBJ1-2; no DNA check was done on the table's D call, TRBD1. TRBV21-1 is a documented pseudogene. The CDR3 sequence is 19 residues long. The CDR3 DNA follows: TGTGCCAGCAGCAAGCGATACAGGGACCCCGCCAGAAAAGGGAATGGCTACACCTTC. Encoded protein: CASSKRYRDPARKGNGYTF.

This chain joins TRBV7-2 and TRBJ2-7; TRBD2 agrees at 7 bases. The V gene end was trimmed by 8 bases and the J gene end by 4 bases; junction bases not matched to a gene: 8. Germline V CDR1 and CDR2: SGHTA, FQGNSA. CDR3 size: 13 residues. The CDR3 region is CASSLAVGYEQYF. The CDR3 bases are TGTGCCAGCTCCCTAGCGGTGGGGTACGAGCAGTACTTC.

The V gene is TRBV9, the J gene TRBJ2-1, with 9 bases fitting TRBD2. Germline V lookup: CDR1 SGDLS, CDR2 YYNGEE. The CDR3 runs 17 residues. With 4 bases clipped from V and 6 bases from J, the junction kept 14 bases outside the gene matches. The CDR3 region has the DNA TGTGCCAGCAGCTCAACAATCGGGGCGGGAGGGCCCAATGAGCAGTTCTTC. Residues: CASSSTIGAGGPNEQFF.

The chain employs TRBV9 and TRBJ2-7; 8 nucleotides line up with TRBD1. Unmatched junction bases numbered 10, after V lost 6 bases and J lost 5 bases. CDR1 is SGDLS and CDR2 is YYNGEE in the germline V gene. This CDR3 contains 14 residues. CDR3 coding DNA: TGTGCCAGCACGATAGTGGCAGGGGGCGACGAGCAGTACTTC. This encodes CASTIVAGGDEQYF.

The chain is built from TRBV18 and TRBJ1-3; tentatively, D is TRBD1 (6 bases). The length of the CDR3 is 17 residues. Trimming shortened V by 5 bases and J by 0 bases, and 17 bases separated the two germline ends. Germline values: CDR1 KGHSH, CDR2 LQKENI. The CDR3 region has the DNA TGTGCCAGCTCAACCTGGACAGCCGAGAACTCTGGAAACACCATATATTTT. Its protein is CASSTWTAENSGNTIYF.

The chain couples TRBV7-9 to TRBJ1-1; no definite D call. Germline values: CDR1 SEHNR, CDR2 FQNEAQ (reference sequence). The germline V and J ends were trimmed by 6 bases and 7 bases, with 12 bases remaining between them. The CDR3 extends over 12 amino acids. The chain's CDR3 is CASRPQGNEAFF. The CDR3 region has the DNA TGTGCCAGCAGACCCCAAGGTAATGAAGCTTTCTTT.

This chain links TRBV7-2 with TRBJ2-3; 15 bases are shared with TRBD2. Germline V CDR1 and CDR2: SGHTA, FQGNSA. With 3 bases clipped from V and 4 bases from J, the junction kept 11 bases outside the gene matches. This CDR3 is built from 19 residues. This CDR3 reads CASSLRPKGLAGGADTQYF. CDR3 in DNA: TGTGCCAGCAGCTTGCGACCGAAGGGACTAGCGGGAGGAGCAGATACGCAGTATTTT.

The genes are TRBV4-2 and TRBJ2-1; 14 bases match TRBD2. CDR3 length equals 18 residues. J lost 6 bases, V lost 1 base, and 8 bases had no gene match. Germline-derived CDR1 and CDR2 are LGHNA and YNFKEQ. CDR3 protein: CASSQVGLAGGHGNEQFF. As DNA, the CDR3 is TGTGCCAGCAGCCAAGTTGGACTAGCGGGGGGCCATGGCAATGAGCAGTTCTTC.

This chain links TRBV18 with TRBJ2-1; D possibly corresponds to TRBD2 (7 bases). The V end was cut by 2 bases, the J end by 5 bases, with 16 bases between. CDR3 length equals 16 residues. Per the germline V gene, CDR1 is KGHSH and CDR2 is LQKENI. CDR3 loop: CASSPGGGAEDNEQFF. The CDR3 DNA follows: TGTGCCAGCTCACCAGGTGGGGGGGCCGAGGACAATGAGCAGTTCTTC.

J is TRBJ1-1 and V is TRBV18; 8 nucleotides match TRBD1. Germline CDR1 and CDR2: KGHSH and LQKENI. Trimming cost V 2 bases and J 6 bases; bases outside gene matches: 2. This CDR3 is 13 amino acids long. The CDR3 DNA sequence: TGTGCCAGCTCACCAGACAGGGGTGCTGAAGCTTTCTTT. As protein: CASSPDRGAEAFF. Full variable domain (rest looked up from reference TRBV18 and TRBJ1-1): NAGVMQNPRHLVRRRGQEARLRCSPMKGHSHVYWYRQLPEEGLKFMVYLQKENIIDESGMPKERFSAEFPKEGPSILRIQQVVRGDSAAYFCASSPDRGAEAFFGQGTRLTVV.

The chain has TRBV19 and TRBJ2-3; 9 bases match TRBD2. Germline loops: CDR1 LNHDA, CDR2 SQIVND (reference sequence). V dropped 6 bases and J dropped 2; count of bases not matched to a gene: 12. The CDR3 extends over 17 amino acids. CDR3 nucleotide sequence: TGTGCCAGTAGCCTAAGGGCTAGCGGGACATTCACAGATACGCAGTATTTT. Translation gives CASSLRASGTFTDTQYF.

This clone appeared a single time. V and J are TRBV27 and TRBJ2-3; TRBD2 aligns across 7 bases. Per germline, CDR1 MNHEY and CDR2 SMNVEV (reference sequence). The V segment lost 5 bases and the J segment 6 bases; nucleotides outside the gene matches: 8. CDR3 length equals 14 residues. The CDR3 loop reads CASSRLAEDDTQYF. The CDR3 DNA follows: TGTGCCAGCAGTAGACTAGCCGAGGATGATACGCAGTATTTT.

This clone occurred once. The rearrangement links TRBV18 to TRBJ2-5; D is unclear. Germline V CDR1 and CDR2: KGHSH, LQKENI. Trimming stripped 2 bases from V and 4 bases from J, with 8 bases between. The CDR3 totals 13 residues. The CDR3 spells CASSPGFLETQYF. The DNA of the CDR3 is TGTGCCAGCTCACCAGGGTTTTTAGAGACCCAGTACTTC.

The V gene is TRBV29-1, the J gene TRBJ1-1, with 9 bases fitting TRBD1. CDR3 length: 14 amino acids. Germline CDR1 and CDR2: SQVTM and ANQGSEA. J was trimmed by 5 bases and V by 6 bases; bases with no gene match: 10. Here the CDR3 DNA reads TGCAGCGTGACCCCCGGGACAGGGTCGACTGAAGCTTTCTTT. This sequence encodes CSVTPGTGSTEAFF.

The chain employs TRBV11-2 and TRBJ2-1; D not certain. Germline V CDR1 and CDR2: SGHAT, FQNNGV. The CDR3 extends over 15 amino acids. V was trimmed by 3 bases and J by 9 bases, leaving 18 bases between them. DNA for the CDR3: TGTGCCAGCAGCTTCTCCTCCCGAACCCTAGTTGAGCAGTTCTTC. It is translated as CASSFSSRTLVEQFF.

The V call is TRBV5-5, the J call TRBJ2-3; 8 bases map to TRBD1. J lost 7 bases, V lost 4 bases, and 8 bases had no gene match. The germline CDR1 and CDR2 sequences are SGHKS and YYEKEE (reference sequence). This CDR3 spans 14 amino acids. The CDR3 reads CASSPTGEANTQYF. CDR3 nucleotides: TGTGCCAGCAGCCCGACAGGGGAGGCGAATACGCAGTATTTT.

The rearrangement links TRBV5-1 to TRBJ2-7, with D perhaps TRBD1 (6 bases). V was clipped by 4 bases and J by 0 bases, with 8 bases between them. The CDR3 extends over 13 amino acids. In germline, CDR1 is SGHRS, CDR2 YFSETQ. CDR3 sequence (DNA): TGCGCCAGCAGCGGGGACAACTCCTACGAGCAGTACTTC. This gives the protein CASSGDNSYEQYF.